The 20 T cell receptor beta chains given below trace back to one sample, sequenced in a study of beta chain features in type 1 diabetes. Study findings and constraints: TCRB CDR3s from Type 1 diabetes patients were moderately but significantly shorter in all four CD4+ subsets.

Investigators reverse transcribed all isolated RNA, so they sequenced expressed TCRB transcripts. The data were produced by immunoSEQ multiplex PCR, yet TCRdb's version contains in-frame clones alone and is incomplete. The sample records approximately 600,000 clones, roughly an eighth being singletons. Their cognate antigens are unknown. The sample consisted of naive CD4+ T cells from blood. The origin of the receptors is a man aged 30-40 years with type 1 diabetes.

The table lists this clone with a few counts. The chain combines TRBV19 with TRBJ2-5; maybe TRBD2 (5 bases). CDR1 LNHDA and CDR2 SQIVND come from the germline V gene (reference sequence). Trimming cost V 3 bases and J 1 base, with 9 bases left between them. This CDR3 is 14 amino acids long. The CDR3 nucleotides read TGTGCCAGTAGTATTGGGCGGGCCCAAGAGACCCAGTACTTC. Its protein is CASSIGRAQETQYF.

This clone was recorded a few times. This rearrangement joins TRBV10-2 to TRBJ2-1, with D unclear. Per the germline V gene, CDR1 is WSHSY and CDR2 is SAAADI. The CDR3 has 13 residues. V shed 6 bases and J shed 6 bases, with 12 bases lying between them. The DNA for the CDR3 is TGCGCCAGCAGCACCCTACCTTCCAATGAGCAGTTCTTC. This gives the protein CASSTLPSNEQFF.

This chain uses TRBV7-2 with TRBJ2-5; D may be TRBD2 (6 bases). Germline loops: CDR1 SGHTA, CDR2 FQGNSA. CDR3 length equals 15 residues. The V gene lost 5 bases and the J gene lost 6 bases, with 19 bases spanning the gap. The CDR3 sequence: CASSPSEGPWQTQYF. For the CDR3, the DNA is TGTGCCAGCAGCCCCTCGGAGGGGCCTTGGCAGACCCAGTACTTC.

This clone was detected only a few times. CDR3 in DNA: TGTGCCAGCAGCGTAGGGGTAACTAGCGGGGGATACAATGAGCAGTTCTTC. This gives the protein CASSVGVTSGGYNEQFF. The chain is built from TRBV9 and TRBJ2-1, with 11 bases lining up with TRBD2. V shed 0 bases and J 4 bases; nucleotides not matched to a gene: 6. Germline assignment: CDR1 SGDLS and CDR2 YYNGEE. There are 17 residues in the CDR3.

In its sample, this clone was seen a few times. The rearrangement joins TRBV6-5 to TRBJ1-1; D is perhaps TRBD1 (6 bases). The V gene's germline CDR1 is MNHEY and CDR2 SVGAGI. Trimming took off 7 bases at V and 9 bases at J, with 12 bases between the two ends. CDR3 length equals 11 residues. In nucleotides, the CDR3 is TGTGCCAGCAAGACACAGGGTAAAGCTTTCTTT. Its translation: CASKTQGKAFF.

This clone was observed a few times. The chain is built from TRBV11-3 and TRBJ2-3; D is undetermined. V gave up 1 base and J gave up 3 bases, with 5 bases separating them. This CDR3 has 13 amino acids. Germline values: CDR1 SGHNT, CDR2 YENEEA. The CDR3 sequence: CASSLGITDTQYF. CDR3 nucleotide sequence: TGTGCCAGCAGCTTAGGGATTACAGATACGCAGTATTTT.

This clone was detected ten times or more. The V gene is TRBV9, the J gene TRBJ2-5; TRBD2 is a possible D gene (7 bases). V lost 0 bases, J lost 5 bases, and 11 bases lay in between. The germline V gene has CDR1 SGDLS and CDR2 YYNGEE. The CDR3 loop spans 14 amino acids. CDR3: CASSVGGGDETQYF. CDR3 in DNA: TGTGCCAGCAGCGTAGGAGGGGGGGATGAGACCCAGTACTTC.

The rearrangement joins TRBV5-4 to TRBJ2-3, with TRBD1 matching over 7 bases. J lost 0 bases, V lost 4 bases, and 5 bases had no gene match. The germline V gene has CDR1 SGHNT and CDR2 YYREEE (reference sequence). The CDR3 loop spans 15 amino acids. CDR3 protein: CASSPRTGSTDTQYF. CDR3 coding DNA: TGTGCCAGCAGCCCCAGGACAGGCAGCACAGATACGCAGTATTTT.

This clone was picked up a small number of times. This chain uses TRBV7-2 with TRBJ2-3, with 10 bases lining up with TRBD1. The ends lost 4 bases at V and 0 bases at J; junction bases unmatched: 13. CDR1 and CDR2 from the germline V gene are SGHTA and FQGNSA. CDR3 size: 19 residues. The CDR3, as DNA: TGTGCCAGCAGCTATACGCCGGGACAGGGGTTTACTAGCACAGATACGCAGTATTTT. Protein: CASSYTPGQGFTSTDTQYF.

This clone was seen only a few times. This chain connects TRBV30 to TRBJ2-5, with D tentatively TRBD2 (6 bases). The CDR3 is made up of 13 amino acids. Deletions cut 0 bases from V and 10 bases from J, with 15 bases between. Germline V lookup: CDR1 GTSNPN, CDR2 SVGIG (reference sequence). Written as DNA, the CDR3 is TGTGCCTGGAGTGTACTCGACCCGGGGGACCAGTACTTC. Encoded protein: CAWSVLDPGDQYF.

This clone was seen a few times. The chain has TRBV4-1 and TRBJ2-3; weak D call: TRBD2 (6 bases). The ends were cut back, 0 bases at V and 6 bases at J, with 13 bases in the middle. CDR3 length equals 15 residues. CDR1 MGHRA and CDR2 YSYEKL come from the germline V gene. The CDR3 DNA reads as TGCGCCAGCAGCCAAGAGGCGGGGTCAATGGATACGCAGTATTTT. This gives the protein CASSQEAGSMDTQYF.

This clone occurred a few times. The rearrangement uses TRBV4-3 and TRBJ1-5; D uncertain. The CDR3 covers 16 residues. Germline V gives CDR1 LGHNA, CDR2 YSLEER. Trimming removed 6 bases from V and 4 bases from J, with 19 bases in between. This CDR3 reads CASRSSLGPTNQPQHF. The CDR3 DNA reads TGCGCCAGCAGATCAAGTCTCGGGCCCACTAATCAGCCCCAGCATTTT.

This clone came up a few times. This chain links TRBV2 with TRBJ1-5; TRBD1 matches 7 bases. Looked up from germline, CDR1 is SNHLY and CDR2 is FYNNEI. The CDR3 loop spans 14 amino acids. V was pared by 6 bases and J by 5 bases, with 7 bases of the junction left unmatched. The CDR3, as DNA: TGTGCCAGCAGCCGGGACAGCGGGTATCAGCCCCAGCATTTT. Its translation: CASSRDSGYQPQHF.

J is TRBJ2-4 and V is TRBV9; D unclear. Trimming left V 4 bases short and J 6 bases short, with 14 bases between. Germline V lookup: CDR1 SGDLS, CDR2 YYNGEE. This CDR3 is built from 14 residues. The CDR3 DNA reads TGTGCCAGCAGCCGAGAGGTAGAGGCAAACATTCAGTACTTC. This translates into CASSREVEANIQYF.

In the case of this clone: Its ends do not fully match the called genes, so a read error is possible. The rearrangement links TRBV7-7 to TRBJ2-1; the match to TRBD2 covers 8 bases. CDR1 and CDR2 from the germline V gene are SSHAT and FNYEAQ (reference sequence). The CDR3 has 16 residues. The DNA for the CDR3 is TGTGCTAGCAGCTTAGCCGGGACTAGTGGGGGGAATGAGCAGTTCTTC. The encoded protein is CASSLAGTSGGNEQFF.

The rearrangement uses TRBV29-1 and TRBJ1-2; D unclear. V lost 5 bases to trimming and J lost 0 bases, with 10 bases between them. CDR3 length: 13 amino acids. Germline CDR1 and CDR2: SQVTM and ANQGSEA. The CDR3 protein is CSVPRNSNYGYTF. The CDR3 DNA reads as TGCAGCGTTCCCAGGAATTCTAACTATGGCTACACCTTC. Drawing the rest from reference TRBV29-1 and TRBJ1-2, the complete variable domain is SAVISQKPSRDICQRGTSLTIQCQVDSQVTMMFWYRQQPGQSLTLIATANQGSEATYESGFVIDKFPISRPNLTFSTLTVSNMSPEDSSIYLCSVPRNSNYGYTFGSGTRLTVV.

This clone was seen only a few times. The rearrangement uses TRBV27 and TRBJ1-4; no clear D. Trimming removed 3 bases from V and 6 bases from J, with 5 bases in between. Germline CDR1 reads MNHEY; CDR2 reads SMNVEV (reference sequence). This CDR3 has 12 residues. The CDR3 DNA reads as TGTGCCAGCAGTTTTGGGGATGAAAAACTGTTTTTT. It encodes CASSFGDEKLFF.

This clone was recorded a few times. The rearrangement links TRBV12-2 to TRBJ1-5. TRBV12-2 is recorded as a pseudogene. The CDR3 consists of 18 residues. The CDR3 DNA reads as TGTGCAAGTCGCTCCCGCAATACCCCGGGACGCTCCAATCAGCCCCAGCATTTT. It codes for CASRSRNTPGRSNQPQHF.

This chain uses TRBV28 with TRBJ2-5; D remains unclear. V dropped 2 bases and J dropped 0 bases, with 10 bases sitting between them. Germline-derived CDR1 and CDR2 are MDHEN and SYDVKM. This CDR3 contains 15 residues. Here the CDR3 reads CASSLMVGDQETQYF. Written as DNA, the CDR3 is TGTGCCAGCAGTTTAATGGTCGGTGACCAAGAGACCCAGTACTTC.

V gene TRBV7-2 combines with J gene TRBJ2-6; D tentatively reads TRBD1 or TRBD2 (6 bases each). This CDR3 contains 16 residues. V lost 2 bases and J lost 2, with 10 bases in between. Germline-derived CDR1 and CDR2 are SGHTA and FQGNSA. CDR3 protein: CASSLSRGAGANVLTF. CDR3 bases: TGTGCCAGCAGCTTATCGAGGGGGGCTGGGGCCAACGTCCTGACTTTC.